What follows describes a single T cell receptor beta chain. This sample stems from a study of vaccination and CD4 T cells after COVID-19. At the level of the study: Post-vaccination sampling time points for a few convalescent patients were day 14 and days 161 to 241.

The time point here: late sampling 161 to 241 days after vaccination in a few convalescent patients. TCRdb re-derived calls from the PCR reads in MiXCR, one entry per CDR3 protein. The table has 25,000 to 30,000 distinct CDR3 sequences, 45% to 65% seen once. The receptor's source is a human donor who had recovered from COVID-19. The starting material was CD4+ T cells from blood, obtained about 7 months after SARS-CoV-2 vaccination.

CDR3: CATSRIVAPPDTQYF. The CDR3 region has the DNA TGTGCCACCAGCAGGATCGTCGCCCCGCCAGATACGCAGTATTTT. The rearrangement links TRBV15 to TRBJ2-3, with D uncertain. With 3 bases removed from V and 4 bases from J, the gap between germline ends came to 14 bases. Germline V lookup: CDR1 LNHNV, CDR2 YYDKDF (reference sequence). The CDR3 extends over 15 amino acids.